This TCR beta chain was obtained from a study of technical replicates of blood from several donors. The CDR3 runs to 16 residues. Germline lookup yields CDR1 MDHEN and CDR2 SYDVKM. V shed 4 bases, J shed 1 base, and the junction held 6 bases outside the gene matches. Libraries were prepared by immunoSEQ multiplex PCR; TCRdb keeps only in-frame clonotypes and omits some of them. The repertoire includes approximately 76,000 clones, around 97% of them detected once, and 0.15% to 0.2% sits in the top ten. Input material: T cells isolated from PBMCs. The sequence came from a human donor in good health. V and J are TRBV28 and TRBJ1-1; 10 nucleotides match TRBD1. For the CDR3, the DNA is TGTGCCAGCAGTTCCCCGGGACAGGGGTGGAACACTGAAGCTTTCTTT. Protein product: CASSSPGQGWNTEAFF.